This is a list of T cell receptor beta chains from one sample in a study of cytomegalovirus exposure and HLA in healthy donors. Using immunoSEQ multiplex PCR, the repertoire was profiled, and TCRdb retains in-frame clones only, with some absent. The sample carries roughly 100,000 clones, 70% to 90% recorded once. The specimen was PBMCs. The receptors derive from a man aged 40-49 years in good health and CMV-seronegative. Each CDR3 is given with its conserved first and last residue. A D gene is named only where the DNA matches it firmly. Clone sizes are given selectively: once, few, many, or a class where the clone is expanded.

D,size,V,J,CDR3,DNA
.,.,TRBV5-4,TRBJ2-5,CASSLVGGRTETQYF,TGTGCCAGCAGCTTGGTGGGGGGGCGTACAGAGACCCAGTACTTC
.,.,TRBV7-2,TRBJ2-7,CASSLDWSSYEQYF,TGTGCCAGCAGCTTAGACTGGAGCTCCTACGAGCAGTACTTC
TRBD2,few,TRBV5-1,TRBJ2-1,CASSWTSGGLNEQFF,TGCGCCAGCAGCTGGACTAGCGGGGGGCTAAATGAGCAGTTCTTC
.,few,TRBV7-9,TRBJ2-6,CASSPPGAGANVLTF,TGTGCCAGCAGCCCCCCAGGGGCTGGGGCCAACGTCCTGACTTTC
.,.,TRBV7-9,TRBJ2-3,CASSSTLDTQYF,TGTGCCAGCAGCTCCACTTTGGATACGCAGTATTTT
.,.,TRBV5-6,TRBJ1-5,CASSFLQGGNQPQHF,TGTGCCAGCAGCTTCTTACAGGGCGGCAATCAGCCCCAGCATTTT
TRBD1,.,TRBV5-5,TRBJ1-4,CASSGQGKYEKLFF,TGTGCCAGCAGCGGACAGGGCAAGTATGAAAAACTGTTTTTT
.,.,TRBV7-8,TRBJ2-7,CASSLESESSYEQYF,TGTGCCAGCAGCTTAGAATCCGAGAGCTCCTACGAGCAGTACTTC
.,few,TRBV15,TRBJ1-1,CATSRDRGDSEAFF,TGTGCCACCAGCAGAGATCGGGGGGATTCTGAAGCTTTCTTT
TRBD1,.,TRBV7-9,TRBJ1-4,CASSSGTGQNEKLFF,TGTGCCAGCAGCTCGGGGACAGGGCAAAATGAAAAACTGTTTTTT
TRBD1,.,TRBV6-1,TRBJ1-2,CASSLRQGARYGYTF,TGTGCCAGCAGTCTGCGACAGGGGGCGCGATATGGCTACACCTTC
.,.,TRBV11-2,TRBJ1-1,CASSANRVGTEAFF,TGTGCCAGCAGCGCAAACAGGGTGGGCACTGAAGCTTTCTTT
TRBD1,.,TRBV19,TRBJ1-1,CASSARQGMDTEAFF,TGTGCCAGTAGTGCCCGACAGGGGATGGACACTGAAGCTTTCTTT
.,.,TRBV4-3,TRBJ2-7,CASSQELNSYSYEQYF,TGCGCCAGCAGCCAAGAGCTGAACAGTTATTCCTACGAGCAGTACTTC
.,.,TRBV7-3,TRBJ2-3,CASSNPVADTQYF,TGTGCCAGCAGCAATCCGGTCGCAGATACGCAGTATTTT
.,.,TRBV7-2,TRBJ1-1,CASSLGARGTAFF,TGTGCCAGCAGCTTAGGAGCACGAGGTACGGCTTTCTTT
TRBD1,.,TRBV19,TRBJ2-1,CASSGTGEREQFF,TGTGCCAGTAGCGGGACAGGGGAACGGGAGCAGTTCTTC
.,.,TRBV7-2,TRBJ2-3,CASSLLLLAGPDTQYF,TGTGCCAGCAGCTTACTACTACTTGCGGGCCCAGATACGCAGTATTTT
.,.,TRBV7-6,TRBJ2-7,CASSQKVAGLGSYEQYF,TGTGCCAGCAGCCAAAAGGTGGCGGGGTTGGGATCCTACGAGCAGTACTTC
.,once,TRBV9,TRBJ1-3,CASRGGASSGNTIYF,TGTGCCAGCAGGGGCGGGGCGTCCTCTGGAAACACCATATATTTT
.,once,TRBV11-2,TRBJ2-4,CASSGGLAKNIQYF,TGTGCCAGCAGCGGCGGGTTAGCCAAAAACATTCAGTACTTC
TRBD1,.,TRBV29-1,TRBJ2-7,CSVVAGGYEQYF,TGCAGCGTTGTAGCAGGGGGCTACGAGCAGTACTTC
.,.,TRBV7-9,TRBJ1-1,CSSSFLDRPEAFF,TGTTCCAGCAGCTTCCTGGACAGACCTGAAGCTTTCTTT
.,.,TRBV7-2,TRBJ2-6,CASSLGPSGANVLTF,TGTGCCAGCAGCTTAGGGCCGTCTGGGGCCAACGTCCTGACTTTC
.,.,TRBV30,TRBJ2-2,CAWSVLGPMTTGELFF,TGTGCCTGGAGTGTACTGGGGCCCATGACCACCGGGGAGCTGTTTTTT
TRBD1,once,TRBV19,TRBJ1-5,CASSIARGFNQPQHF,TGTGCCAGTAGTATAGCCAGGGGGTTTAATCAGCCCCAGCATTTT
.,.,TRBV30,TRBJ1-5,CAWSDGPNQPQHF,TGTGCCTGGAGTGATGGGCCCAATCAGCCCCAGCATTTT
TRBD1,.,TRBV7-9,TRBJ1-2,CASRLGQGAWYGYTF,TGTGCCAGCAGACTGGGACAGGGGGCTTGGTATGGCTACACCTTC
TRBD1,.,TRBV5-1,TRBJ1-1,CASSLELQGAGTEAFF,TGCGCCAGCAGCTTGGAATTACAGGGGGCTGGCACTGAAGCTTTCTTT
TRBD1,.,TRBV6-6,TRBJ2-3,CASSYRTGGADTQYF,TGTGCCAGCAGTTACCGGACAGGGGGCGCAGATACGCAGTATTTT
TRBD1,once,TRBV4-1,TRBJ1-2,CASSQDSDRGGYGYTF,TGCGCCAGCAGCCAAGATTCTGACAGGGGCGGCTATGGCTACACCTTC
TRBD2,.,TRBV27,TRBJ2-3,CASSYKRGVATDTQYF,TGTGCCAGCAGCTACAAGCGGGGGGTCGCGACAGATACGCAGTATTTT
.,.,TRBV4-1,TRBJ2-6,CASSQRGTGTGANVLTF,TGCGCCAGCAGCCAAAGAGGAACAGGGACTGGGGCCAACGTCCTGACTTTC
.,.,TRBV19,TRBJ1-5,CASSISRGNSNQPQHF,TGTGCCAGTAGTATATCTCGAGGGAATAGCAATCAGCCCCAGCATTTT
.,.,TRBV9,TRBJ1-4,CASSRYGSRTNEKLFF,TGTGCCAGCAGCCGATATGGGAGCAGGACTAATGAAAAACTGTTTTTT
TRBD1,.,TRBV5-1,TRBJ2-5,CASSPPDRGETQYF,TGCGCCAGCAGCCCACCGGACAGGGGTGAGACCCAGTACTTC
.,.,TRBV2,TRBJ1-3,CASSYRVPGNTIYF,TGTGCCAGCAGTTACAGGGTCCCGGGAAACACCATATATTTT
TRBD2,.,TRBV6-1,TRBJ2-2,CASSGASGVGIGELFF,TGTGCCAGCAGTGGCGCTAGCGGGGTTGGGATCGGGGAGCTGTTTTTT
TRBD2,few,TRBV5-4,TRBJ2-1,CASSLRLAEPSYNEQFF,TGTGCCAGCAGCTTGCGACTAGCGGAACCCTCCTACAATGAGCAGTTCTTC
TRBD1,.,TRBV6-1,TRBJ2-7,CASRDRMTYEQYF,TGTGCCAGCCGGGACAGGATGACCTACGAGCAGTACTTC
TRBD1,.,TRBV18,TRBJ2-3,CASSPGTGGTDTQYF,TGTGCCAGCTCGCCCGGGACAGGGGGCACAGATACGCAGTATTTT
TRBD1,once,TRBV5-6,TRBJ1-1,CASSLVQGAGNTEAFF,TGTGCCAGCAGCTTGGTGCAGGGGGCAGGAAACACTGAAGCTTTCTTT
.,.,TRBV6-6,TRBJ1-1,CASNREPAFEAFF,TGTGCCAGCAATCGGGAACCAGCCTTTGAAGCTTTCTTT
TRBD2,.,TRBV6-5,TRBJ2-5,CASSYEAGGGETQYF,TGTGCCAGCAGTTACGAAGCGGGGGGAGGGGAGACCCAGTACTTC
.,few,TRBV10-3,TRBJ2-7,CAIQTGSYEQYF,TGTGCCATACAAACAGGCTCCTACGAGCAGTACTTC
.,.,TRBV18,TRBJ1-6,CASSPDSADSPLHF,TGTGCCAGCTCACCGGACAGCGCCGATTCACCCCTCCACTTT
.,.,TRBV7-9,TRBJ2-3,CASSLSSEGVGTDTQYF,TGTGCCAGCAGCTTATCGTCTGAGGGCGTAGGCACAGATACGCAGTATTTT
.,once,TRBV7-3,TRBJ2-2,CASSLQGANTGELFF,TGTGCCAGCAGCTTACAGGGCGCGAACACCGGGGAGCTGTTTTTT
.,.,TRBV7-2,TRBJ1-3,CASSFAASSGNTIYF,TGTGCCAGCAGCTTCGCCGCTAGCTCTGGAAACACCATATATTTT
.,.,TRBV7-8,TRBJ1-2,CASSATGVGDGYTF,TGTGCCAGCAGCGCAACAGGAGTAGGGGATGGCTACACCTTC
TRBD2,.,TRBV7-9,TRBJ2-1,CASSLGTGTRWANEQFF,TGTGCCAGCAGCCTTGGCACCGGGACTAGATGGGCCAATGAGCAGTTCTTC
TRBD2,.,TRBV11-1,TRBJ2-1,CASSPPGLAYNEQFF,TGTGCCAGCAGCCCCCCGGGACTAGCCTACAATGAGCAGTTCTTC
.,.,TRBV7-9,TRBJ2-7,CASSPAYSGRGGYEQYF,TGTGCCAGCAGCCCAGCATACTCGGGGAGAGGGGGCTACGAGCAGTACTTC
TRBD1,.,TRBV9,TRBJ2-7,CASSAWTGSREQYF,TGTGCCAGCAGCGCTTGGACAGGGTCTAGGGAGCAGTACTTC
.,.,TRBV2,TRBJ1-5,CASSEWGSGGNQPQHF,TGTGCCAGCAGTGAGTGGGGTTCAGGGGGCAATCAGCCCCAGCATTTT